This T cell receptor beta chain was identified during a study of technical replicates of blood from a few donors. The CDR3 contains 15 residues. CDR1 and CDR2 (germline): SEHNR, FQNEAQ (reference sequence). The data were produced by immunoSEQ multiplex PCR, yet TCRdb's version contains in-frame clones alone and is incomplete. The table lists 65,000 to 70,000 clones, around nine tenths of them singletons. The genes are TRBV7-9 and TRBJ2-5; TRBD1 agrees at 9 bases. The J call may be faulty, since TRBJ2-7 better matches the DNA end. The source of this sequence is a human donor in good health. Some clones in this sample may be carry-over from other donors' samples. Input material: PBMCs. CDR3 sequence: CASSLATGGNYEQYF. In nucleotides, the CDR3 is TGTGCCAGCAGCTTAGCGACAGGGGGGAACTACGAGCAGTACTTC.